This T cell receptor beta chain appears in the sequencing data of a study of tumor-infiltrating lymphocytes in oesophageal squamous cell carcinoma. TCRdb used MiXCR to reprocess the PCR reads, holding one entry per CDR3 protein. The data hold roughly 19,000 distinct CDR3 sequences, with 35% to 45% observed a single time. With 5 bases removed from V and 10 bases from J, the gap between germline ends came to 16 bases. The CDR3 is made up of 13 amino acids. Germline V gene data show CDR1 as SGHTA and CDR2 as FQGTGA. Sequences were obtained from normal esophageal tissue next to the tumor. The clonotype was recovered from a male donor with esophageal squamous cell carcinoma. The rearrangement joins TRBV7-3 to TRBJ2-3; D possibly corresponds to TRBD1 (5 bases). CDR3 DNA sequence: TGTGCCAGCAGCCCCCGCCTGGGGCGCCCGCAGTATTTT. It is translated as CASSPRLGRPQYF.